This TCR beta chain was identified during a study of blood T cell repertoires in COVID-19. The overall study: Sites in the United States, Italy and Spain provided acute and convalescent COVID-19 samples. The analysed material was cDNA or gDNA that came from T cells, B-cell-depleted T cells, or PBMCs.

V dropped 0 bases and J dropped 5; count of bases not matched to a gene: 8. The CDR3 is made up of 16 amino acids. Germline V gives CDR1 SGDLS, CDR2 YYNGEE. How the authors handled the data: Nucleated cell counts were estimated from reference gene primer amplification. Method: immunoSEQ multiplex PCR; TCRdb's copy keeps in-frame clones and lacks some. V and J calls and clone size are as listed in that table; D and trimming were resolved from the DNA. The repertoire consists of about 250,000 clones, with approximately 85% occurring once and the leading ten covering roughly 4%. The chain has TRBV9 and TRBJ2-5; 9 nucleotides align to TRBD2. The TCR originated in a man aged 45-65 years with acute or convalescent COVID-19. Material: peripheral blood. CDR3 DNA sequence: TGTGCCAGCAGCGTAGTTGGCGGGAGGGCCCCTGAGACCCAGTACTTC. As protein: CASSVVGGRAPETQYF.